This T cell receptor beta chain is from a study of CD8 T cells in ankylosing spondylitis. Study results and limitations: One TCR beta motif, made up of roughly 8 highly homologous variants, appeared characteristic of ankylosing spondylitis blood. Disease-linked clones bore a CD8+ phenotype, appearing relatively rarely in peripheral blood. As reported, disease-linked clones showed significant enrichment in matched ankylosing spondylitis synovial fluid.

This clonotype has only a few counts. Its antigen is undetermined. Molecular-barcoded quantitative 5'-RACE produced these TCR beta libraries. One entry per CDR3 protein results from TCRdb running MiXCR on the 5' RACE reads. The data contain 300,000 to 350,000 distinct CDR3 sequences, roughly 20% of them singletons. The sequenced sample was blood, either unsorted or a sorted T cell fraction (not recorded which). The receptor was derived from a female donor with ankylosing spondylitis or in good health (not recorded which).

CDR3 DNA: TGTGCCAGCAGTGACTTAGCGGGAGGCGTCAATGAGCAGTTCTTC. Encoded protein: CASSDLAGGVNEQFF. The rearrangement uses TRBV6-4 and TRBJ2-1; 10 nucleotides agree with TRBD2. The CDR3 covers 15 residues. Germline V gene sequence: CDR1 MRHNA, CDR2 SNTAGT. The J segment lost 6 bases and the V segment lost 1 base, leaving 3 bases of the junction unmatched.